The clone carrying this T cell receptor (beta chain) was recorded a few times. In germline, CDR1 is MNHEY, CDR2 SMNVEV (reference sequence). With 5 bases clipped from V and 9 bases from J, the junction kept 12 bases outside the gene matches. The CDR3 spans 16 residues. This entry comes from a study of blood T cell repertoires in COVID-19. Study-wide background: The United States, Italy and Spain were the sources of the acute and convalescent COVID-19 samples. T cells, B-cell-depleted T cells, or PBMCs provided the cDNA or gDNA that served as material.

Authors' data handling: Cell counts per sample came from amplifying reference gene primers. Clones were read by immunoSEQ multiplex PCR, and TCRdb kept only the in-frame ones, dropping some. V, J and clone size derive from that table, while D and trimming were established from the DNA sequence. Counted here are tens of thousands of clones, about four fifths occurring once; the ten biggest clones make up around 32%. This chain links TRBV27 with TRBJ1-6; 8 bases are shared with TRBD1. Sequencing was carried out using peripheral blood. The receptor's source is a human donor in a cohort sampled during active COVID-19. The DNA for the CDR3 is TGTGCCAGCAGTGGGTGGGACAGGTACTTCAGTTCACCCCTCCACTTT. Residues: CASSGWDRYFSSPLHF.